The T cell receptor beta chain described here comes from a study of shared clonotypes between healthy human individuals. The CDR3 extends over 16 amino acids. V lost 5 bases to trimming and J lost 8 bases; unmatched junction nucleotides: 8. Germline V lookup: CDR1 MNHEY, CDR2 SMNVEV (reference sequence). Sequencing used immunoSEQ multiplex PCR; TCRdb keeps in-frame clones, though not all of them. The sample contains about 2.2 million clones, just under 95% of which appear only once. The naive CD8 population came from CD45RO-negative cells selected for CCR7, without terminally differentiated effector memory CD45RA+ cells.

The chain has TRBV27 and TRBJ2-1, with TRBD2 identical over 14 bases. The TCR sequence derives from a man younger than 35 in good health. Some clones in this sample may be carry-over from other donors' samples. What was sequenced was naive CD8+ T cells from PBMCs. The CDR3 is CASSHGLAGGFDEQFF. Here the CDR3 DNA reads TGTGCCAGCAGTCACGGACTAGCGGGAGGTTTTGATGAGCAGTTCTTC.